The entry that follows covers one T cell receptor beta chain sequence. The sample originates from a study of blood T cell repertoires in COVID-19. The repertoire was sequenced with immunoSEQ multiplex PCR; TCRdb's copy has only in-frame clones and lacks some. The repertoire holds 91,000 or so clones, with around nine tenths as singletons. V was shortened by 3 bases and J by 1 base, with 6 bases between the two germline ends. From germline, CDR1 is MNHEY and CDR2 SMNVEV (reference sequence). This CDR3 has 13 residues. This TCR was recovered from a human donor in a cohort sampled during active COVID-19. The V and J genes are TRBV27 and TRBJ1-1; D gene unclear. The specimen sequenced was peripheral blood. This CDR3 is CASSLGRNTEAFF. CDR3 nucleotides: TGTGCCAGCAGTTTGGGGAGGAACACTGAAGCTTTCTTT.